What follows are 5 T cell receptor beta chains derived from one specimen sequenced in a study of blood T cell repertoires in COVID-19. The protocol was immunoSEQ multiplex PCR, while the TCRdb copy is restricted to in-frame clones and leaves out a portion. In the table there are under 55,000 clones, roughly 80% of which are singletons. Material for sequencing was peripheral blood. The receptors shown here come from a man in his fifties or sixties with acute or convalescent COVID-19.

The chain links TRBV11-2 to TRBJ1-1; 8 positions agree with TRBD1. Germline lookup yields CDR1 SGHAT and CDR2 FQNNGV. CDR3 length: 18 amino acids. V was pared by 5 bases and J by 0 bases, with 14 bases of the junction left unmatched. Written as DNA, the CDR3 is TGTGCCAGCAGCCCGAGGGTCGGACAGGGTTTCATGAACACTGAAGCTTTCTTT. Its translation is CASSPRVGQGFMNTEAFF. Based on the CDR3 plus reference TRBV11-2 and TRBJ1-1, the full variable domain is EAGVAQSPRYKIIEKRQSVAFWCNPISGHATLYWYQQILGQGPKLLIQFQNNGVVDDSQLPKDRFSAERLKGVDSTLKIQPAKLEDSAVYLCASSPRVGQGFMNTEAFFGQGTRLTVV.

This rearrangement joins TRBV19 to TRBJ1-1; D not resolved. Germline lookup yields CDR1 LNHDA and CDR2 SQIVND (reference sequence). Trimming removed 1 base at V and 6 bases at J, with 9 bases between. CDR3 length: 13 residues. CDR3 DNA: TGTGCCAGTAGTATAGTGATGAGGGCTGAAGCTTTCTTT. Translated, it gives CASSIVMRAEAFF.

CDR3 amino acids: CASSVGTGGAETQYF. The DNA of the CDR3 is TGTGCCAGCAGCGTAGGGACAGGGGGCGCGGAGACCCAGTACTTC. The rearrangement links TRBV9 to TRBJ2-5, with 11 positions matching TRBD1. Germline loops: CDR1 SGDLS, CDR2 YYNGEE. V shed 0 bases, J shed 5 bases, and the junction held 3 bases outside the gene matches. The CDR3 contains 15 residues.

The chain is built from TRBV7-3 and TRBJ1-1; no definite D call. The V gene's germline CDR1 is SGHTA and CDR2 FQGTGA. V was cut by 5 bases and J by 1 base, with 8 bases left in between. This CDR3 has 13 amino acids. In DNA form, the CDR3 reads TGTGCCAGCAGCCCAGAGGGGAACACTGAAGCTTTCTTT. This sequence encodes CASSPEGNTEAFF. Based on the CDR3 plus reference TRBV7-3 and TRBJ1-1, the full variable domain is GAGVSQTPSNKVTEKGKYVELRCDPISGHTALYWYRQSLGQGPEFLIYFQGTGAADDSGLPNDRFFAVRPEGSVSTLKIQRTERGDSAVYLCASSPEGNTEAFFGQGTRLTVV.

The J gene is TRBJ2-7, the V gene TRBV19, with 12 bases fitting TRBD2. The CDR3 extends over 17 amino acids. The germline gives CDR1 LNHDA, CDR2 SQIVND (reference sequence). V was clipped by 4 bases and J by 5 bases; unmatched bases: 12. This chain's CDR3 is CASSTSWTSGAFDEQYF. The CDR3 nucleotides read TGTGCCAGTAGTACCTCGTGGACTAGCGGGGCCTTTGACGAGCAGTACTTC.